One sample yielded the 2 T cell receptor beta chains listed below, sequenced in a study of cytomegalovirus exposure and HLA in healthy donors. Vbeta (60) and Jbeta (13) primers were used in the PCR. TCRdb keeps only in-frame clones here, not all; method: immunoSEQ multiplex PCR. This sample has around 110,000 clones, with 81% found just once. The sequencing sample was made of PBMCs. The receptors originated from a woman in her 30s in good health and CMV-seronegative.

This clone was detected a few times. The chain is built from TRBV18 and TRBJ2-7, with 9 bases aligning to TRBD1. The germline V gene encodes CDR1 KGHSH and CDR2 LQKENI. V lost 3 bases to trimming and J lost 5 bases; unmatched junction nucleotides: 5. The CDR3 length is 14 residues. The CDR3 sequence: CASSPTGGSDEQYF. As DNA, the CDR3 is TGTGCCAGCTCACCCACAGGGGGCTCAGACGAGCAGTACTTC. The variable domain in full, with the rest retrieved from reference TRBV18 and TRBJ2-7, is NAGVMQNPRHLVRRRGQEARLRCSPMKGHSHVYWYRQLPEEGLKFMVYLQKENIIDESGMPKERFSAEFPKEGPSILRIQQVVRGDSAAYFCASSPTGGSDEQYFGPGTRLTVT.

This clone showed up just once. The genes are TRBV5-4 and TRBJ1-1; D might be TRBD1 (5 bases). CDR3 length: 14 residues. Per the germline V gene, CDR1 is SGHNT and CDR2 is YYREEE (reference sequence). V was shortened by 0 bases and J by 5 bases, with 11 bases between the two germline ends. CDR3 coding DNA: TGTGCCAGCAGCTTGGGGTTTGGGGGGACTGAAGCTTTCTTT. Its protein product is CASSLGFGGTEAFF.